This T cell receptor beta chain was documented in a study of T-cell reconstitution after alpha-beta-depleted transplantation in children. The TCRbeta library was prepared with unique molecular identifiers. TCRdb reanalysed the PCR reads using MiXCR and keeps one entry per CDR3 protein. Of some 600,000 distinct CDR3 sequences in the sample, 10% to 15% were seen once. The germline V gene has CDR1 MNHEY and CDR2 SVGAGI. The CDR3 has 18 amino acids. The V and J ends lost 2 bases and 1 base, in that order; junction bases with no gene match: 13. The rearrangement joins TRBV6-5 to TRBJ1-1, with 7 bases matching TRBD1. The TCR originated in a male patient under 18 who had a stem cell transplant for acute myeloid leukemia, so the T cells may come from the graft donor. This sample comprised PBMCs, mostly from graft donor cells, obtained 360 days after TCRalphabeta/CD19-depleted stem cell transplant. CDR3 sequence (DNA): TGTGCCAGCAGTTACGGCCGAGGGGGCCTTTGGAGGAACACTGAAGCTTTCTTT. Amino acid sequence: CASSYGRGGLWRNTEAFF.